This T cell receptor (beta chain) was recorded in a study of radiotherapy plus CTLA-4 blockade in lung cancer. Produced via immunoSEQ multiplex PCR; TCRdb's table is partial and in-frame only. The sample shows roughly 53,000 clones, 80% to 90% of them seen only once. The germline CDR1 and CDR2 sequences are SGHAT and FQNNGV. V lost 3 bases and J lost 0, with 9 bases in between. The CDR3 has 15 residues. The receptor was derived from a human donor with non-small cell lung cancer whose response to radiotherapy plus ipilimumab could not be evaluated. V usage is TRBV11-2 and J usage is TRBJ2-1; unclear D gene. The sample was peripheral blood, taken from a patient treated with radiotherapy plus ipilimumab. In nucleotides, the CDR3 is TGTGCCAGCAGCTTCGGTCTGAGCTCCTACAATGAGCAGTTCTTC. Amino acid sequence: CASSFGLSSYNEQFF.